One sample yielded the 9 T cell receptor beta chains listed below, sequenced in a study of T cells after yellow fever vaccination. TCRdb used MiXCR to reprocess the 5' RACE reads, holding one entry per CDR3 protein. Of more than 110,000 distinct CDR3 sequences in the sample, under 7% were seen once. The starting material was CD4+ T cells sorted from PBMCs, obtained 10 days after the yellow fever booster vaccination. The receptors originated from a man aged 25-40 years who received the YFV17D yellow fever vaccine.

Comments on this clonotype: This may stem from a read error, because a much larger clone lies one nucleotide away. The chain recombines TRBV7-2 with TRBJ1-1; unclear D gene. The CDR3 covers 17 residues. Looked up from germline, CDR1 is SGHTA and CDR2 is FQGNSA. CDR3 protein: CASRLNSVTTFSTEAFF. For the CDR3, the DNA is TGTGCCAGCCGCTTAAACTCGGTGACAACTTTCTCCACTGAAGCTTTCTTT.

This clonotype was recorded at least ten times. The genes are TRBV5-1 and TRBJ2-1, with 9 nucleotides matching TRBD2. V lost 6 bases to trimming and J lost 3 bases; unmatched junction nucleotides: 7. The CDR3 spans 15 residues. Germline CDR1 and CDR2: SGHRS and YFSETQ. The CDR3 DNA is TGCGCCAGCAAGGCAGGGCGGGGGGGCTACAATGAGCAGTTCTTC. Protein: CASKAGRGGYNEQFF.

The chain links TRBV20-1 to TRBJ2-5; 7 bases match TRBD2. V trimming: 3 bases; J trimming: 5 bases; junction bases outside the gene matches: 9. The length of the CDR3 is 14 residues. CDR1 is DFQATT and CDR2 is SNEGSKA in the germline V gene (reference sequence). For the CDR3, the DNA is TGCAGTGCTAGGTCCAACGGGGGAGGGGAGACCCAGTACTTC. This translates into CSARSNGGGETQYF.

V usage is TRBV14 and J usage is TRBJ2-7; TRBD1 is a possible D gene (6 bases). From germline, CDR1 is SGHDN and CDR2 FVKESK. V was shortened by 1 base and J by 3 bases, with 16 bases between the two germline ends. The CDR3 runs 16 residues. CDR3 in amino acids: CASSQGFRGIGYEQYF. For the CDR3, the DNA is TGTGCCAGCAGCCAAGGGTTCAGGGGTATCGGCTACGAGCAGTACTTC. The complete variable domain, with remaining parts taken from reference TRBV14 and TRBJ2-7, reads EAGVTQFPSHSVIEKGQTVTLRCDPISGHDNLYWYRRVMGKEIKFLLHFVKESKQDESGMPNNRFLAERTGGTYSTLKVQPAELEDSGVYFCASSQGFRGIGYEQYFGPGTRLTVT.

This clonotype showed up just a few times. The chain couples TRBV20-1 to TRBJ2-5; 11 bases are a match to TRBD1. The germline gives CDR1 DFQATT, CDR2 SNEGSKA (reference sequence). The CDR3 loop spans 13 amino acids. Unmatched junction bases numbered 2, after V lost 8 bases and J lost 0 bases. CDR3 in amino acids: CSWGQGDQETQYF. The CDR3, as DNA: TGCAGTTGGGGACAGGGGGACCAAGAGACCCAGTACTTC.

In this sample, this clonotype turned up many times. In DNA, the CDR3 is TGTGCCAGCAGTGAGGTGAATCAGCCCCAGCATTTT. Translated, it gives CASSEVNQPQHF. The rearrangement links TRBV2 to TRBJ1-5; D gene ambiguous. CDR3 length equals 12 residues. V was shortened by 3 bases and J by 4 bases, with 4 bases between the two germline ends. The germline gives CDR1 SNHLY, CDR2 FYNNEI.

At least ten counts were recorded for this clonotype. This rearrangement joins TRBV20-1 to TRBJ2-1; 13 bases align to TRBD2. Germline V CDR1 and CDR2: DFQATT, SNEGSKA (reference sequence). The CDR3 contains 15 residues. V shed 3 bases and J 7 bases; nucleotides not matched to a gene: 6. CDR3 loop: CSASETSGRSNEQFF. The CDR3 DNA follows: TGCAGTGCTAGTGAGACTAGCGGGAGGTCAAATGAGCAGTTCTTC.

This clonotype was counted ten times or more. The CDR3 sequence: CSEMLSGFSGNEQFF. The CDR3 region has the DNA TGCAGTGAAATGTTGAGTGGGTTTTCGGGGAATGAGCAGTTCTTC. This sequence joins TRBV20-1 and TRBJ2-1, with D perhaps matching TRBD2 (5 bases). The CDR3 is 15 amino acids. CDR1 and CDR2 from the germline V gene are DFQATT and SNEGSKA (reference sequence). The V gene lost 7 bases and the J gene lost 7 bases, with 23 bases spanning the gap.

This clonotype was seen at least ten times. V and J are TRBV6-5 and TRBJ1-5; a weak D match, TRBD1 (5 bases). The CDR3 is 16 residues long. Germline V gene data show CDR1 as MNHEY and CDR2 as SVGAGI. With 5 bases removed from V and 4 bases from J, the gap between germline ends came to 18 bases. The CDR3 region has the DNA TGTGCCAGCAGTACAGGCCGGGACGGCCTTAATCAGCCCCAGCATTTT. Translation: CASSTGRDGLNQPQHF.